This TCR beta chain was documented in a study of CD8+ T cells in alopecia areata. Study in general: Donors of skin were C3H/HeJ mice aged about 6-13 months with spontaneous alopecia, and recipients were approximately 7-11-week-old female C3H/HeJ mice.

This clone was counted ten times or more. The antigen remains undetermined. Gene names follow the mouse nomenclature. The read ends 4 residues before the CDR3 terminus; that terminus is restored from the germline J gene. Isolated RNA was reverse transcribed into cDNA used as the sequencing template. Sequencing used immunoSEQ multiplex PCR; TCRdb keeps in-frame clones, though not all of them. The sample was found to contain 90,000 to 130,000 clones, and every one recurs. Regarding the study as a whole: Patients shared TCRs less clearly than mice did, possibly for HLA-related reasons.

The trim removed 4 bases at V and 0 bases at J, leaving 3 bases unmatched. CDR1 NNHDY and CDR2 SYVADS come from the germline V gene. The CDR3 has 16 residues. The sequenced sample consisted of lesional skin. This TCR derives from a C3H/HeJ mouse with alopecia areata. The mouse line has the MHC haplotype H2-k. This rearrangement joins TRBV13-3 to TRBJ2-1, with 11 bases aligning to TRBD2. CDR3 DNA (partial): TGTGCCAGCAGTACTGGACTGGGGGGTAACTATGCT. The encoded protein is CASSTGLGGNYA. The CDR3 in full is CASSTGLGGNYAEQFF.